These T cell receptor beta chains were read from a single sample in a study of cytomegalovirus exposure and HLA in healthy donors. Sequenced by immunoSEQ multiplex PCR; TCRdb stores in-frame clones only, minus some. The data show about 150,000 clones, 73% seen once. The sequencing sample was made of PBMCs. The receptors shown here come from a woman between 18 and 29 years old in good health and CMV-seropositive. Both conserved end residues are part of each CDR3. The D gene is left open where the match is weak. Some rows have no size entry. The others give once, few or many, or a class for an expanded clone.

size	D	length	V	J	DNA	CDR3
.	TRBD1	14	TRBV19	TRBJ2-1	TGTGCCAGTACCCTTCGGACAGGGCCTAATGAGCAGTTCTTC	CASTLRTGPNEQFF
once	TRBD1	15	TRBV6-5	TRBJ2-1	TGTGCCAGCAGCCCCGGGACAGGGTCATACAATGAGCAGTTCTTC	CASSPGTGSYNEQFF
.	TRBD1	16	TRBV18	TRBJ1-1	TGTGCCAGCTCGCTGGGTGGACAGGGGACGAACACTGAAGCTTTCTTT	CASSLGGQGTNTEAFF
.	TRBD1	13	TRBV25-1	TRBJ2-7	TGTGCCACATCGGGACAGCCATCCTACGAGCAGTACTTC	CATSGQPSYEQYF
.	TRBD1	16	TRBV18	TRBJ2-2	TGTGCCAGCTCACCAATGGCAGGGGGCGTCGCCGGGGAGCTGTTTTTT	CASSPMAGGVAGELFF
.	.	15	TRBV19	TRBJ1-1	TGTGCCAGTAGTGTCAGGAATAGGGGGATCACTGAAGCTTTCTTT	CASSVRNRGITEAFF
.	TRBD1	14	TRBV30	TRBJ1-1	TGTGCCTGGAGGATACAGGGGGCCCAGTGGGAAGCTTTCTTT	CAWRIQGAQWEAFF
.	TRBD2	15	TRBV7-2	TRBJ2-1	TGTGCCAGCAGCGCCGGGACTAGCACTTACAATGAGCAGTTCTTC	CASSAGTSTYNEQFF
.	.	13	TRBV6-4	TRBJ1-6	TGTGCCAGCAGTGACAGCCTTAATTCACCCCTCCACTTT	CASSDSLNSPLHF
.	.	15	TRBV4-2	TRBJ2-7	TGTGCCAGCAGCCAAGTAGAGGACAGACTCTACGAGCAGTACTTC	CASSQVEDRLYEQYF
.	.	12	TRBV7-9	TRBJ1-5	TGTTCCAGCTCCACTGGCAATCAGCCCCAGCATTTT	CSSSTGNQPQHF
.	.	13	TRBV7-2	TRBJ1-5	TGTGCCAGCAGCTTAGCCCCAAATCAGCCCCAGCATTTT	CASSLAPNQPQHF
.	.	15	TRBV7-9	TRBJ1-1	TGTGCCAGCAGCTTAGACCATTCCGGGAACACTGAAGCTTTCTTT	CASSLDHSGNTEAFF
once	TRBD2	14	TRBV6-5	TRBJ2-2	TGTGCCAGCGGGATAGCGGGGGGGCGGGGGGAGCTGTTTTTT	CASGIAGGRGELFF
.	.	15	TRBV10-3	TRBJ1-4	TGTGCCATCAGCGATCGACAGTACTCTAATGAAAAACTGTTTTTT	CAISDRQYSNEKLFF
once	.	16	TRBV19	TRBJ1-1	TGTGCCAGTAGTAGCCTTAGTACAGGAACCCGGACTGAAGCTTTCTTT	CASSSLSTGTRTEAFF
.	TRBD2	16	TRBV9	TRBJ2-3	TGTGCCAGCAGCATCCTCGGGGGGGCTGACACAGATACGCAGTATTTT	CASSILGGADTDTQYF